This T cell receptor (beta chain) was observed in a study of T cells in Graves' hyperthyroidism and ophthalmopathy. The PBMCs had their origin in around 10 ml of fresh peripheral blood. There were TCR beta CDR3 regions amplified from RNA transcripts. Primed by the HTBI set, a first-round RT-PCR was run on the TCR CDR3. TCRdb recomputed calls from the multiplex PCR reads with MiXCR, one row per CDR3 protein. The repertoire includes under 250,000 distinct CDR3 sequences, around 25% of them detected once, and around 32% sits in the top ten. After removal of 4 bases from V and 4 bases from J, the junction contained 14 bases not matched to a gene. The CDR3 runs 16 residues. CDR1 SQVTM and CDR2 ANQGSEA come from the germline V gene. This clonotype was counted at least ten times. Antigen specificity is unknown. Regarding the study as a whole: From stable hyperthyroidism, ophthalmopathy was separated by a 13 V-J model.

The sequencing input was blood. The sequence came from a woman aged 40 to 49 with Graves' ophthalmopathy. The chain has TRBV29-1 and TRBJ2-7; TRBD2 matches 9 bases. For the CDR3, the DNA is TGCAGCGTTGCCGGTGGCGGGGTAGCGGGAGTTTACGAGCAGTACTTC. Its protein is CSVAGGGVAGVYEQYF.